These 14 T cell receptor beta chains originate from one sample sequenced in a study of T cells of healthy individuals. MiXCR, applied by TCRdb to the 5' RACE reads, yields one record per CDR3 protein. Of about 82,000 distinct CDR3 sequences in the sample, more than 5% were seen once. Source of these receptors: a female donor in good health.

This clonotype has a count of ten or more. The rearrangement joins TRBV7-6 to TRBJ1-4; D unresolved. The V gene lost 5 bases and the J gene lost 0 bases, with 4 bases spanning the gap. CDR1 and CDR2 from the germline V gene are SGHVS and FNYEAQ. CDR3 size: 13 residues. CDR3 nucleotide sequence: TGTGCCAGCAGCCACGCAACTAATGAAAAACTGTTTTTT. This codes for CASSHATNEKLFF. The full variable domain, rest sourced from reference TRBV7-6 and TRBJ1-4, is GAGVSQSPRYKVTKRGQDVALRCDPISGHVSLYWYRQALGQGPEFLTYFNYEAQQDKSGLPNDRFSAERPEGSISTLTIQRTEQRDSAMYRCASSHATNEKLFFGSGTQLSVL.

This clonotype was detected only a few times. This chain connects TRBV3-1 to TRBJ2-3, with TRBD2 identical over 14 bases. This CDR3 has 19 residues. J was trimmed by 0 bases and V by 1 base; bases with no gene match: 6. Germline V gene lookup returns CDR1 LGHDT and CDR2 YNNKEL (reference sequence). Here the CDR3 reads CASSQAAGTSGRSTDTQYF. For the CDR3, the DNA is TGTGCCAGCAGCCAAGCCGCCGGGACTAGCGGGAGAAGCACAGATACGCAGTATTTT.

This clonotype was counted many times. The chain has TRBV12-3 or TRBV12-4 and TRBJ2-7; no clear D gene. The ends were cut back, 2 bases at V and 2 bases at J, with 10 bases in the middle. The CDR3 spans 14 residues. CDR3 residues: CASSLSASTYEQYF. The CDR3 nucleotides are TGTGCCAGCAGTTTATCAGCGTCCACCTACGAGCAGTACTTC.

This rearrangement joins TRBV10-3 to TRBJ2-3, with 7 bases identical to TRBD2. Trimming removed 4 bases from V and 1 base from J; junction bases left unmatched: 11. CDR1 is ENHRY and CDR2 is SYGVKD in the germline V gene. The CDR3 contains 17 residues. CDR3 amino acids: CAISAELAGVGTDTQYF. The CDR3 region has the DNA TGTGCCATCAGTGCGGAGCTCGCGGGAGTGGGCACAGATACGCAGTATTTT.

This clonotype was seen a few times. The chain recombines TRBV6-5 with TRBJ1-1; 7 bases agree with TRBD1. V lost 5 bases and J lost 4; bases outside the gene matches: 13. Germline CDR1 and CDR2: MNHEY and SVGAGI. This CDR3 contains 16 residues. CDR3 sequence reads: CASSPFQGGGTTEAFF. As DNA, the CDR3 is TGTGCCAGCAGTCCCTTCCAGGGGGGAGGAACCACTGAAGCTTTCTTT.

In this sample, this clonotype turned up many times. The rearrangement uses TRBV24-1 and TRBJ2-1; 12 nucleotides match TRBD1. V lost 4 bases to trimming and J lost 8 bases; unmatched junction nucleotides: 5. The germline gives CDR1 KGHDR, CDR2 SFDVKD. The CDR3 is 15 residues long. The CDR3 region is CATSDPGQGAYEQFF. Written as DNA, the CDR3 is TGTGCCACCAGTGACCCGGGACAGGGGGCTTATGAGCAGTTCTTC.

This clonotype was seen ten or more times. The chain couples TRBV29-1 to TRBJ2-1; the match to TRBD2 covers 7 bases. The CDR3 covers 16 residues. The germline V gene has CDR1 SQVTM and CDR2 ANQGSEA. Trimming cost V 3 bases and J 4 bases; bases outside gene matches: 12. The CDR3 loop reads CSVETPRDYLYNEQFF. DNA of the CDR3: TGCAGCGTTGAGACTCCCAGGGACTACCTATACAATGAGCAGTTCTTC.

This clonotype occurred a few times. This chain links TRBV24-1 with TRBJ1-2; D is uncertain. This CDR3 has 14 amino acids. Germline-derived CDR1 and CDR2 are KGHDR and SFDVKD. Trimming stripped 3 bases from V and 9 bases from J, with 16 bases between. The CDR3 coding sequence is TGTGCCACCAGTGATGGATTGGACCCCCGGAGCTACACCTTC. Encoded protein: CATSDGLDPRSYTF.

The table lists this clonotype with many counts. The rearrangement links TRBV12-3 or TRBV12-4 to TRBJ2-4; unclear D gene. Trimming shortened V by 4 bases and J by 0 bases, and 7 bases separated the two germline ends. The CDR3 has 14 amino acids. CDR3 residues: CASSSTSAKNIQYF. CDR3 in DNA: TGTGCCAGCAGTTCGACATCAGCCAAAAACATTCAGTACTTC.

This clonotype has ten or more counts. V usage is TRBV5-1 and J usage is TRBJ1-6; 9 bases agree with TRBD1. CDR3 length: 14 amino acids. Per germline, CDR1 SGHRS and CDR2 YFSETQ. V shed 5 bases and J 11 bases; nucleotides not matched to a gene: 8. The CDR3 here is CASSLGQGSPPLHF. Written as DNA, the CDR3 is TGCGCCAGCAGTCTGGGACAGGGAAGTCCACCCCTCCACTTT.

This clonotype showed up many times. V is TRBV4-1 and J is TRBJ2-3; TRBD2 matches at 9 bases. CDR3 size: 17 residues. V was pared by 0 bases and J by 5 bases, with 9 bases of the junction left unmatched. Germline lookup yields CDR1 MGHRA and CDR2 YSYEKL. The CDR3 here is CASSQDRLAGQVDTQYF. DNA of the CDR3: TGCGCCAGCAGCCAAGATAGGCTAGCGGGGCAAGTAGATACGCAGTATTTT.

This sequence joins TRBV25-1 and TRBJ2-1; the match to TRBD2 covers 13 bases. The V gene's germline CDR1 is MGHDK and CDR2 SYGVNS. The J segment lost 7 bases and the V segment lost 6 bases, leaving 6 bases of the junction unmatched. This CDR3 is 15 amino acids long. CDR3 nucleotides: TGTGCCAGCAGCCTGACTAGCGGGAGGAAGAATGAGCAGTTCTTC. This codes for CASSLTSGRKNEQFF.

There are many counts of this clonotype. The chain has TRBV12-3 or TRBV12-4 and TRBJ1-1; no firm D call. V lost 3 bases and J lost 3, with 11 bases in between. CDR3 length: 14 residues. The CDR3 sequence is CASSLRSLHTEAFF. In DNA form, the CDR3 reads TGTGCCAGCAGTTTGCGCAGCCTACACACTGAAGCTTTCTTT.

The chain carries TRBV7-3 and TRBJ2-2, with D tentatively TRBD2 (5 bases). V lost 2 bases and J 8 bases, leaving 15 bases between the germline ends. The CDR3 is 15 amino acids. CDR1 is SGHTA and CDR2 is FQGTGA in the germline V gene. The CDR3 reads CASSLLGPRTGELFF. The CDR3 DNA reads as TGTGCCAGCAGCTTATTAGGGCCAAGGACTGGGGAGCTGTTTTTT.